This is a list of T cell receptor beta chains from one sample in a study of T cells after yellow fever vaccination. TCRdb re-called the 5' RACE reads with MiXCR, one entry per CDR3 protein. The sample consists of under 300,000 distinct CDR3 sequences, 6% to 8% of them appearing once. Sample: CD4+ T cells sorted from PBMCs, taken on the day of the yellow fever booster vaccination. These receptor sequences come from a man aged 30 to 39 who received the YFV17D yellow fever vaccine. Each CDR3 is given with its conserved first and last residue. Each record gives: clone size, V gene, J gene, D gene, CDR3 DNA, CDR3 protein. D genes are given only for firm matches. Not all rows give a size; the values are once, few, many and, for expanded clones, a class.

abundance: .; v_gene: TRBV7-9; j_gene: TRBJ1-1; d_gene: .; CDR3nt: TGTGCCAGCAGCCTAGATGGTGTGGGCGGAACTGAAGCTTTCTTT; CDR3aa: CASSLDGVGGTEAFF
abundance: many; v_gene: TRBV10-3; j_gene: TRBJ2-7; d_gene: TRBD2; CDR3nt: TGTGCCATCAGTGGGTTGGGAGCGGGAGGCGCCTACGAGCAGTACTTC; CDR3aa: CAISGLGAGGAYEQYF
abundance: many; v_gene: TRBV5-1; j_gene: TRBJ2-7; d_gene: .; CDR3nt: TGCGCCAGCAGCCAGGACAGACAGGACGAGCAGTACTTC; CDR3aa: CASSQDRQDEQYF
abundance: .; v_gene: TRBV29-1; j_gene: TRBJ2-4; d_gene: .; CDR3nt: TGCAGCGGGCTCGATCTAGCCAAAAACATTCAGTACTTC; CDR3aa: CSGLDLAKNIQYF
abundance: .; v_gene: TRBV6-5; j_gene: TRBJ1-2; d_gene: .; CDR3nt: TGTGCCAGCAGGGGCTTAAATCATAACTATGGCTACACCTTC; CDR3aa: CASRGLNHNYGYTF
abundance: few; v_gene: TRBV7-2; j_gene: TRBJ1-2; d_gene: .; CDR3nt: TGTGCCAGCAGCAAAACAGGGCCGTTAGGCTACACCTTC; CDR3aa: CASSKTGPLGYTF
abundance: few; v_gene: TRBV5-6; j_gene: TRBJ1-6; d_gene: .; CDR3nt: TGTGCCAGCAGCTTGAAGAACTCCTATAATTCACCCCTCCACTTT; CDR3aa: CASSLKNSYNSPLHF
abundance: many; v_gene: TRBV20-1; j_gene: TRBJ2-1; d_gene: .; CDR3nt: TGCAGTGCTAGAGAAAGGGGATACAATGAGCAGTTCTTC; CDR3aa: CSARERGYNEQFF
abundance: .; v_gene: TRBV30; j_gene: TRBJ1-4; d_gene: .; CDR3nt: TGTGCCTGGAGCTCACCGGGGGGGCCTAATGAAAAACTGTTTTTT; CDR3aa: CAWSSPGGPNEKLFF
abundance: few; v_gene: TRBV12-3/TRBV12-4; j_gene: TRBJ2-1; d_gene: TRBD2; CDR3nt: TGTGCCAGCAGCGCGGGGGACAATGAGCAGTTCTTC; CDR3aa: CASSAGDNEQFF
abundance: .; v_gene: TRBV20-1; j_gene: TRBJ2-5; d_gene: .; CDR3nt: TGCATTGCTAGAACCCCCGGGGGAACCCAAGAGACCCAGTACTTC; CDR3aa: CIARTPGGTQETQYF
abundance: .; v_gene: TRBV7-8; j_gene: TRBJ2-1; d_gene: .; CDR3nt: TGTGCCAGCAGCCCCCAACAACGGGCCCTTGGGGGCAATGAGCAGTTCTTC; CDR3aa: CASSPQQRALGGNEQFF
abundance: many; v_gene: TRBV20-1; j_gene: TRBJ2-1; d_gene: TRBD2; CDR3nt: TGCAGTGCGCAGGGACTAGTCCTTGAGCAGTTCTTC; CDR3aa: CSAQGLVLEQFF
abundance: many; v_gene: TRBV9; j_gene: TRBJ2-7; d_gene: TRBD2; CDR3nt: TGTGCCAGCAGCAAAGGCGGGAGTAACCACGAGCAGTACTTC; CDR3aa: CASSKGGSNHEQYF
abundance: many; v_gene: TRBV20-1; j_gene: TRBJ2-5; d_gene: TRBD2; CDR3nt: TGCAGTGCTAGGAGGCGGGAGTCGGCCCAGTACTTC; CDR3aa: CSARRRESAQYF
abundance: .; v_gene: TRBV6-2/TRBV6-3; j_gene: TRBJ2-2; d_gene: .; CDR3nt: TGTGCCAGCAGTTGGGGGCCTCCGAACACCGGGGAGCTGTTTTTT; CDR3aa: CASSWGPPNTGELFF
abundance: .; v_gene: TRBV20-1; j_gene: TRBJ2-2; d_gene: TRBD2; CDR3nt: TGCAGTGCTAGAGATACCGGGAGGGGCACCGGGGAGCTGTTTTTT; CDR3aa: CSARDTGRGTGELFF
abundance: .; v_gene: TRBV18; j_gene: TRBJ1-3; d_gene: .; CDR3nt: TGTGCCAGCTCACCCCCCAAGGGCACTGGAAACACCATATATTTT; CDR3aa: CASSPPKGTGNTIYF
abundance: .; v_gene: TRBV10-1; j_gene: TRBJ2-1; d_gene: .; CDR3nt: TGCGCCAGCAGTGAGTTTGGCTCCCTTTCTGAGCAGTTCTTC; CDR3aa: CASSEFGSLSEQFF
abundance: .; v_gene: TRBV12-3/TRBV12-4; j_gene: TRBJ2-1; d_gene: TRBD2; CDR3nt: TGTGCCAGCAGTTCAACTTTGCGGGAGGGCCTTAAGTTCTTC; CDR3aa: CASSSTLREGLKFF
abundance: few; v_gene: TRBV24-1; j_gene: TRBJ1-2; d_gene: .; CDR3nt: TGTGCCACCAGTGACCGGGACGGCGGCTACACCTTC; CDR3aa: CATSDRDGGYTF
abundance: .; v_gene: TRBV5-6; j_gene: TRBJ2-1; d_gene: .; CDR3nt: TGTGCCAGCAAACCGTTACAGCTTCTCCACAATGAGCAGTTCTTC; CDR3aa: CASKPLQLLHNEQFF
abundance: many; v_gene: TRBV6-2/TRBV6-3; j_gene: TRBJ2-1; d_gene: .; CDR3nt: TGTGCCAGCAGTTACGACAATGAGCAGTTCTTC; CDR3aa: CASSYDNEQFF
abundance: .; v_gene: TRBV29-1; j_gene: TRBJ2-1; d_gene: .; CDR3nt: TGCAGCGTCCTCGGTGGGGTAAGCTCCTACAATGAGCAGTTCTTC; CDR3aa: CSVLGGVSSYNEQFF
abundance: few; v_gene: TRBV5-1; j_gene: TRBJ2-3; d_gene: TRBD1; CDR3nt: TGCGCCAGCAGCTACGGACAGGGAGCAGATACGCAGTATTTT; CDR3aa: CASSYGQGADTQYF
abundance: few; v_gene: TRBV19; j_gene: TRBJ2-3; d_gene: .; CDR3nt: TGTGCCAGTAGTATCTCTTGGCTGGCAGATACGCAGTATTTT; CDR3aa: CASSISWLADTQYF
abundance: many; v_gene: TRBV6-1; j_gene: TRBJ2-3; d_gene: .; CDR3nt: TGTGCCAGCTCCTTACCGGGAAGCACAGATACGCAGTATTTT; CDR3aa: CASSLPGSTDTQYF
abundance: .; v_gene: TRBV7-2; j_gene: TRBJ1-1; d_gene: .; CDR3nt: TGTGCCAGCAGCCAGGAGGGGGGGTACACTGAAGCTTTCTTT; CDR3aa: CASSQEGGYTEAFF
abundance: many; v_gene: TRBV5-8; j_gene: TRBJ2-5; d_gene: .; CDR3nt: TGTGCCAGCAGCTTGGACAGGTTCTTTAAAGAGACCCAGTACTTC; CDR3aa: CASSLDRFFKETQYF
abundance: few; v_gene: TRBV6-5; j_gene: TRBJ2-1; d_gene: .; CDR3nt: TGTGCCAGCAGTTACCCAACTAGAAGCTCCTACAATGAGCAGTTCTTC; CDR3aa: CASSYPTRSSYNEQFF
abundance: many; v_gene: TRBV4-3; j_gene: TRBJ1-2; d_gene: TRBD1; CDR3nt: TGCGCCAGCAGCCGAGAGACAGGGGGCTATGGCTACACCTTC; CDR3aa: CASSRETGGYGYTF
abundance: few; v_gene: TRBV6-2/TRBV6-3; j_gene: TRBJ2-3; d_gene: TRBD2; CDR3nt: TGTGCCAGCAGCCCTTTGGGAGGGATTGGGACGCAGTATTTT; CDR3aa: CASSPLGGIGTQYF
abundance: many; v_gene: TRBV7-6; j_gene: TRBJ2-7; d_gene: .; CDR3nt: TGTGCCAGCAGTCCCTCGGGGGGCGCTTCCTACGAGCAGTACTTC; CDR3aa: CASSPSGGASYEQYF
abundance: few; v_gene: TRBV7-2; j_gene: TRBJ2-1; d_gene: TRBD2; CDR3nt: TGTGCCAGCAGCTTAGGGGGAGGGCTAAGCTCCTACAATGAGCAGTTCTTC; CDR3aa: CASSLGGGLSSYNEQFF
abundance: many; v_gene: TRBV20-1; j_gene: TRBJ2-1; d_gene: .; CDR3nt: TGCAGTGCTTCCCTCCCGGGGAGAATCAATGAGCAGTTCTTC; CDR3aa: CSASLPGRINEQFF
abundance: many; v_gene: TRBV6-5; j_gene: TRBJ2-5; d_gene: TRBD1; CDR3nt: TGTGCCAGCAGTCCTGGGACAGTCGGCGAGACCCAGTACTTC; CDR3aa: CASSPGTVGETQYF
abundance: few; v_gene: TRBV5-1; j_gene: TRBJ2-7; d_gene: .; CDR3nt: TGCGCCAGCAGCTCAGCTCGCCACGAGCAGTACTTC; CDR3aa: CASSSARHEQYF
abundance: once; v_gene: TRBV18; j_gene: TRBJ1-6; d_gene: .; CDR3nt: TGTGCCAGCTCACCCTCGGGCAGGGTTTCACCCCTCCACTTT; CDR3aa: CASSPSGRVSPLHF
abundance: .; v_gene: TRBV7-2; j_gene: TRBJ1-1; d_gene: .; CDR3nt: TGTGCCAGCAGCTTAGAGGTGGACACTGAAGCTTTCTTT; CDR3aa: CASSLEVDTEAFF
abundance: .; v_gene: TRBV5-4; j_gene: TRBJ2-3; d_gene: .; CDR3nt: TGTGCCAGCAGCCGAATTGAAGGTCCGCAGTATTTT; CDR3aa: CASSRIEGPQYF
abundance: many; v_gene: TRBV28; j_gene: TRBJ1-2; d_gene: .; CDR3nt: TGTGCCAGCTCAGGGAGGTATGGCTACACCTTC; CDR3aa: CASSGRYGYTF
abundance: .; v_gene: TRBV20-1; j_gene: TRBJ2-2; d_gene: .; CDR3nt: TGCAGTGCCAGTCGGGGAAGGAACACCGGGGAGCTGTTTTTT; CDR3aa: CSASRGRNTGELFF
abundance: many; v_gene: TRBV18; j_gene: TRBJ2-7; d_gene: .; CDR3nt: TGTGCCAGCTCACCACTGGCCGAGACCTACGAGCAGTACTTC; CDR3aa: CASSPLAETYEQYF
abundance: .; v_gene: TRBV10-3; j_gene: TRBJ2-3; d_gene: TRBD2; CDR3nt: TGTGCCACGACTAGCTTTGGCACAGATACGCAGTATTTT; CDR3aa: CATTSFGTDTQYF
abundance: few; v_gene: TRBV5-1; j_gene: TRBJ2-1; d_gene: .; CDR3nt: TGCGCCAGCAGCTTGGTGCGGGATACCTACAATGAGCAGTTCTTC; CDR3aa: CASSLVRDTYNEQFF
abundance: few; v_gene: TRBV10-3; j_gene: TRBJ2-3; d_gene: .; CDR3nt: TGTGCCATCAGTGAGTTTGTGCGGGACACAGATACGCAGTATTTT; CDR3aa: CAISEFVRDTDTQYF
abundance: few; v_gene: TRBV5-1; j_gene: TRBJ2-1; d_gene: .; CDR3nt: TGCGCCAGCACCAGCCGCCCCTCCTACAATGAGCAGTTCTTC; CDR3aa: CASTSRPSYNEQFF
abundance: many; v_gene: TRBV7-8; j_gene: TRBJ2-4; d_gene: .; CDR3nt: TGTGCCAGCAGCAGAGGAGGAGAGGCCAAAAACATTCAGTACTTC; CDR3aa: CASSRGGEAKNIQYF
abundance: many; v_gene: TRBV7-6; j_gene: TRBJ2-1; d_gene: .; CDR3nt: TGTGCCAGCAGCTTGGCTGGCTCAGAGCAGTTCTTC; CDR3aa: CASSLAGSEQFF
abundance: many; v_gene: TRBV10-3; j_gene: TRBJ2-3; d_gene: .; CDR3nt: TGTGCCATCAGTGAGTCCTCGACCTCGGCGGGCACAGATACGCAGTATTTT; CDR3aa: CAISESSTSAGTDTQYF
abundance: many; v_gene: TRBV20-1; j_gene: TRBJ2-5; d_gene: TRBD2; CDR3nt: TGCAGTGCTAGAGCGGGAGGGCCTCTAACCCAGTACTTC; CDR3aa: CSARAGGPLTQYF
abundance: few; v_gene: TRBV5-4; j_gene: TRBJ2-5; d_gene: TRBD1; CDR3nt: TGTGCCAGCAGCGTGGACAGGGACCTTAGTCGGGCCCAGTACTTC; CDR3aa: CASSVDRDLSRAQYF
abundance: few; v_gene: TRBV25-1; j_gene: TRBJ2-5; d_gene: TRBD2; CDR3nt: TGTGCCAGCAGTGAATTAGTAGCGGGAGGAAAGTACTTC; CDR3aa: CASSELVAGGKYF
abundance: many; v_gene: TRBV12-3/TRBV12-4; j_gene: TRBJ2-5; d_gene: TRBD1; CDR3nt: TGTGCCAGCAGTTCCAGGGGGCTCGAGACCCAGTACTTC; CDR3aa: CASSSRGLETQYF
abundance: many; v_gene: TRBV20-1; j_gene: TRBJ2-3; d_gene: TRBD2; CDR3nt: TGCAGTGCTTCGCGACTAGCGGGAGTAGGGGATACGCAGTATTTT; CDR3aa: CSASRLAGVGDTQYF
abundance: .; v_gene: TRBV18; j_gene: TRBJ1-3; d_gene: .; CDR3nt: TGTGCCAGCTCGTTCGTGGGAGCAATCTCTGGAAACACCATATATTTT; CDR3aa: CASSFVGAISGNTIYF
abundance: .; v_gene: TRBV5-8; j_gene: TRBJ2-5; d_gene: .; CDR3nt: TGTTGCAGCCGATGGGGGCCCCGGATTCCGTCAGAGACCCAGTACTTC; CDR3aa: CCSRWGPRIPSETQYF
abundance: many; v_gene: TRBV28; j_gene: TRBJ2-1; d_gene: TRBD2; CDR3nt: TGTGCCAGCAGTTCTAGCGGGCCATACAATGAGCAGTTCTTC; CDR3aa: CASSSSGPYNEQFF
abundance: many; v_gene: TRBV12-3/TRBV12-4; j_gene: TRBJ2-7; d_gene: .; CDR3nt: TGTGCCAGCAGTCCCCAGGTGGGAGGCTACGAGCAGTACTTC; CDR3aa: CASSPQVGGYEQYF